This T cell receptor (beta chain) stems from a study of blood T cell repertoires in COVID-19. V lost 2 bases and J lost 0, with 10 bases in between. The germline V gene has CDR1 SGHRS and CDR2 YFSETQ. CDR3 length: 15 amino acids. Original methodology: It was from reference gene primer amplification that nucleated cell counts were estimated. The repertoire was sequenced with immunoSEQ multiplex PCR; TCRdb's copy has only in-frame clones and lacks some. V, J and clone size are those of that table, while D and trimming were read from the DNA. The sample yields over 200,000 clones, roughly 85% seen once. This sequence originates from a woman between 45 and 60 years old who had recovered from COVID-19. The specimen sequenced was PBMCs or T cells enriched from blood (not recorded which). The V call is TRBV5-1, the J call TRBJ2-3, with D possibly TRBD1 on 5 matching bases. This CDR3 reads CASSLQDSSTDTQYF. CDR3 sequence (DNA): TGCGCCAGCAGCTTACAGGATTCTAGCACAGATACGCAGTATTTT.